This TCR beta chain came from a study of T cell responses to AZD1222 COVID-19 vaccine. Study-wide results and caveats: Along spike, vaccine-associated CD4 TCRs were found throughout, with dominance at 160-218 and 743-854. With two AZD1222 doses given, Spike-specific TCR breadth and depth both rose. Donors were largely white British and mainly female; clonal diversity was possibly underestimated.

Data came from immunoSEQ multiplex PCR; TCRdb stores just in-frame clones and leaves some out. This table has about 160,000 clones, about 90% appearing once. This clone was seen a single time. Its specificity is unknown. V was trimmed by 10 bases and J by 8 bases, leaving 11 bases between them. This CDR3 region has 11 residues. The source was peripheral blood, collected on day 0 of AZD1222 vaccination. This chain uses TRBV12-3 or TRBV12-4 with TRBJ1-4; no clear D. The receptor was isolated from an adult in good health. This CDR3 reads CATLINEKLFF. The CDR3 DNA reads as TGTGCCACCCTGATAAACGAAAAACTGTTTTTT.